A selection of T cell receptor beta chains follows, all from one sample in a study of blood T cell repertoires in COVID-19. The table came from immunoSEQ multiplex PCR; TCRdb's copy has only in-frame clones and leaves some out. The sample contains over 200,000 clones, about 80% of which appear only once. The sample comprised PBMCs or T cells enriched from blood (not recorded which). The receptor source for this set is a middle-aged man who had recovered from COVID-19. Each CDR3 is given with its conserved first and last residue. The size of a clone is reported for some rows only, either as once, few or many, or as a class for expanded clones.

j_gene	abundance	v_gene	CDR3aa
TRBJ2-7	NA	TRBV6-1	CASSEAQGGAIYEQYF
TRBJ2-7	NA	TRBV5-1	CASSPQAGPYSYEQYF
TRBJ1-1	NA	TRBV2	CAGRGGGGTEAFF
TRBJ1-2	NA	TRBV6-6	CASSQQSSHGYTF
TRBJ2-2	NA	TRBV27	CASSPSLGELFF
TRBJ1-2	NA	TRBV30	CAWSIRGGRGDYGYTF
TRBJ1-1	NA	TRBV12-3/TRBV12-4	CASRYRIAFF
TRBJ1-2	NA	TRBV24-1	CATSDGYNRPYGYTF
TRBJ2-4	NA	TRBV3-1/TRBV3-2	CASSPRGSEHIQYF
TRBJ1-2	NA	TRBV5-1	CASSLVGRGQNYGYTF
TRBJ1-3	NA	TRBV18	CASSSGTGLTIYF
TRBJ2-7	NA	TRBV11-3	CASSLSAHSYEQYF
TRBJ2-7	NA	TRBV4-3	CASSQGTGGTGFSYEQYF
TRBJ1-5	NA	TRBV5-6	CASSLRGVSNQPQHF
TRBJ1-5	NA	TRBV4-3	CASSQEDRHYQPQHF
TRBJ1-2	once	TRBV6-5	CASRDRDPYGYTF
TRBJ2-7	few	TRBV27	CASSAVAGRPSYEQYF
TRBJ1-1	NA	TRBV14	CASSQRRAGGLAFF
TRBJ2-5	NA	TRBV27	CASSLVPYQETQYF
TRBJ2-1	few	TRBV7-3	CASSLSVSSGTDEQFF
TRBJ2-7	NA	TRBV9	CAAPEGGRSYEQYF
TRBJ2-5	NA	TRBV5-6	CASGEVGAGGTETQYF
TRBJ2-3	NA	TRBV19	CASSIGVDTQYF
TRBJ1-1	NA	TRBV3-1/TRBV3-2	CASSQEDRGWDTEAFF
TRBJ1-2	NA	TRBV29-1	CSVEGLADYGYTF
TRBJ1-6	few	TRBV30	CAWRQGHSLYNSPLHF
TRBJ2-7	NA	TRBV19	CASSIGQGTEQYF
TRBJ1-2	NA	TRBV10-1	CASSDPPTGPYGYTF
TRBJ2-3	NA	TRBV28	CASSLTGLDTQYF
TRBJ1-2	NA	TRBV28	CASSPGDWYGYTF
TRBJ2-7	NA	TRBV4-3	CASSQGPGQGSYEQYF
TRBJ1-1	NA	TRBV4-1	CASSQALQGRNTEAFF
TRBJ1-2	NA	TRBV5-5	CASSTGTGYGYTF
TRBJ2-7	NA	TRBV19	CASNRLRGPIYEQYF
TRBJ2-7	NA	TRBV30	CAWSWSVSYEQYF
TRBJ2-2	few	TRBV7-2	CASSGQRTGELFF
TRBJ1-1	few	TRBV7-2	CASSPGSANTEAFF
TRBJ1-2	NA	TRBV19	CASMPGSYGYTF
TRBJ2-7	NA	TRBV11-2	CASSPLAAKGAEQYF
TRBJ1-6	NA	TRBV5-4	CASSWGQGMGSPLHF
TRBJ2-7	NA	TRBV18	CASSRSRTGAGSYEQYF
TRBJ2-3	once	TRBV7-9	CASSSNTDTQYF
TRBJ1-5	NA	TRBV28	CASSIGGQPFGQPQHF
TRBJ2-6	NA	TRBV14	CASSQSRSSGANVLTF
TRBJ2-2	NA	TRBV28	CASSSPGTTPGELFF
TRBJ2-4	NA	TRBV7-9	CASSSSGDFQYF
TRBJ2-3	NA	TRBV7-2	CASSLVRLAGLFTDTQYF
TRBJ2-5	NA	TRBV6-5	CASTKSGVETQYF